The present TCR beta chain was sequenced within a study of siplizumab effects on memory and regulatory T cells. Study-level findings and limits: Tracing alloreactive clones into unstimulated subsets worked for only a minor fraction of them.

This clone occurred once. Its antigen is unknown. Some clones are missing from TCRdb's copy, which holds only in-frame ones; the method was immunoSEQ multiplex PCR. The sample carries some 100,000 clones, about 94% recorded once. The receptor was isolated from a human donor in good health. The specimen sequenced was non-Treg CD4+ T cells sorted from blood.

CDR3 nucleotides: TGTGCCTCGAGCCTATCATATAATTCACCCCTCCACTTT. It codes for CASSLSYNSPLHF. The chain is built from TRBV30 and TRBJ1-6; D ambiguous. Per germline, CDR1 GTSNPN and CDR2 SVGIG (reference sequence). This CDR3 contains 13 residues. V dropped 7 bases and J dropped 4 bases, with 11 bases sitting between them.